The 12 T cell receptor beta chains given below trace back to one sample, sequenced in a study of T-cell memory formation after mild COVID-19. TCRdb re-derived calls from the 5' RACE reads in MiXCR, one entry per CDR3 protein. The sample consists of 400,000 to 500,000 distinct CDR3 sequences, roughly 18% of them appearing once. Sequencing used PBMCs or a T cell subset sorted from them (not recorded which). The receptors were sampled from a man between 18 and 35 years old who had mild COVID-19 (a few samples of this study predate the infection). Cell type and time point are not known.

This clonotype was seen a handful of times. This chain connects TRBV29-1 to TRBJ1-6; possibly TRBD1 for D (5 bases). The length of the CDR3 is 13 residues. Germline V gene lookup returns CDR1 SQVTM and CDR2 ANQGSEA. The V end lost 6 bases, the J end lost 4 bases, and 10 bases lay between the germline ends. CDR3 bases: TGCAGCGTCGGGACCGAATATAATTCACCCCTCCACTTT. Translating it yields CSVGTEYNSPLHF. The entire variable domain, with the rest obtained from reference TRBV29-1 and TRBJ1-6, is as follows: SAVISQKPSRDICQRGTSLTIQCQVDSQVTMMFWYRQQPGQSLTLIATANQGSEATYESGFVIDKFPISRPNLTFSTLTVSNMSPEDSSIYLCSVGTEYNSPLHFGNGTRLTVT.

A few counts support this clonotype. The chain uses TRBV5-1 and TRBJ2-3, with D uncertain. This CDR3 spans 16 amino acids. The germline V and J ends were trimmed by 0 bases and 1 base, with 12 bases remaining between them. Germline V gene data show CDR1 as SGHRS and CDR2 as YFSETQ. The CDR3 DNA reads as TGCGCCAGCAGCTTGGATTCGGGTTTTGGCACAGATACGCAGTATTTT. This codes for CASSLDSGFGTDTQYF.

A few counts support this clonotype. The chain combines TRBV6-2 or TRBV6-3 with TRBJ1-2; D is ambiguous. The V gene lost 6 bases and the J gene lost 8 bases, with 19 bases spanning the gap. The length of the CDR3 is 14 residues. Germline V CDR1 and CDR2: MNHEY, SVGEGT. CDR3: CASSRGWGTGGYTF. CDR3 bases: TGTGCCAGCAGCCGCGGGTGGGGTACTGGCGGCTACACCTTC.

The chain joins TRBV7-2 to TRBJ1-6; D call uncertain. Trimming left V 1 base short and J 7 bases short, with 11 bases between. The CDR3 sequence is 15 residues long. Per the germline V gene, CDR1 is SGHTA and CDR2 is FQGNSA. The CDR3 coding sequence is TGTGCCAGCAGCTTAGGGGGAGGAACGAATTCACCCCTCCACTTT. Amino acid sequence: CASSLGGGTNSPLHF.

This clonotype was counted a few times. The gene calls are TRBV20-1 and TRBJ1-5; weak D call: TRBD1 (5 bases). V was trimmed by 6 bases and J by 1 base, leaving 19 bases between them. The CDR3 has 16 residues. Germline V gene sequence: CDR1 DFQATT, CDR2 SNEGSKA (reference sequence). CDR3 nucleotide sequence: TGCAGTGCCGAACACGAAGGGGCGTTAAGCAATCAGCCCCAGCATTTT. Protein: CSAEHEGALSNQPQHF.

This chain links TRBV11-2 with TRBJ2-7; 10 bases are shared with TRBD1. The J segment lost 5 bases and the V segment lost 2 bases, leaving 9 bases of the junction unmatched. In germline, CDR1 is SGHAT, CDR2 FQNNGV. The CDR3 sequence is 16 residues long. The CDR3 nucleotides read TGTGCCAGCAGCTTAACCCCCGGACAGGGGGAGGACGAGCAGTACTTC. Residues: CASSLTPGQGEDEQYF.

The chain couples TRBV20-1 to TRBJ2-5; 15 positions agree with TRBD2. J gave up 6 bases and V 5 bases, and 4 bases lay outside the gene matches. The V gene's germline CDR1 is DFQATT and CDR2 SNEGSKA (reference sequence). This CDR3 spans 14 amino acids. In nucleotides, the CDR3 is TGCAGTGCTTGGGGACTAGCGGGGGGACAGACCCAGTACTTC. Translating it yields CSAWGLAGGQTQYF.

The rearrangement uses TRBV12-3 or TRBV12-4 and TRBJ2-1; D remains unclear. Trimming removed 6 bases at V and 5 bases at J, with 11 bases between. CDR3 length equals 13 residues. The CDR3 here is CASSQLPNNEQFF. The CDR3 DNA is TGTGCCAGCAGCCAACTCCCCAACAATGAGCAGTTCTTC.

The rearrangement uses TRBV6-5 and TRBJ2-1; no definite D call. The V end lost 0 bases, the J end lost 6 bases, and 6 bases lay between the germline ends. The CDR3 totals 13 residues. Looked up from germline, CDR1 is MNHEY and CDR2 is SVGAGI. The CDR3 DNA reads TGTGCCAGCAGTTACTCGCCAAGCAATGAGCAGTTCTTC. This codes for CASSYSPSNEQFF.

The CDR3 loop reads CAIQGGPDTQYF. DNA of the CDR3: TGTGCCATCCAGGGGGGGCCAGATACGCAGTATTTT. The gene calls are TRBV28 and TRBJ2-3, with D tentatively TRBD1 or TRBD2 (7 bases each). CDR1 and CDR2 from the germline V gene are MDHEN and SYDVKM. This CDR3 is 12 amino acids long. V was pared by 10 bases and J by 4 bases, with 12 bases between.

This chain connects TRBV28 to TRBJ1-1; TRBD1 matches at 9 bases. The germline CDR1 and CDR2 sequences are MDHEN and SYDVKM. V shed 6 bases, J shed 1 base, and the junction held 6 bases outside the gene matches. This CDR3 spans 15 amino acids. CDR3 sequence reads: CASRSQGARNTEAFF. CDR3 sequence (DNA): TGTGCCAGCAGATCACAGGGGGCGAGGAACACTGAAGCTTTCTTT. Based on the CDR3 plus reference TRBV28 and TRBJ1-1, the full variable domain is DVKVTQSSRYLVKRTGEKVFLECVQDMDHENMFWYRQDPGLGLRLIYFSYDVKMKEKGDIPEGYSVSREKKERFSLILESASTNQTSMYLCASRSQGARNTEAFFGQGTRLTVV.

This sequence joins TRBV4-1 and TRBJ1-3; D gene uncertain. V gave up 4 bases and J gave up 0 bases, with 13 bases separating them. CDR3 length: 16 amino acids. The germline CDR1 and CDR2 sequences are MGHRA and YSYEKL. CDR3: CASSRLGGGSGNTIYF. DNA of the CDR3: TGCGCCAGCAGCCGCCTTGGTGGCGGCTCTGGAAACACCATATATTTT.